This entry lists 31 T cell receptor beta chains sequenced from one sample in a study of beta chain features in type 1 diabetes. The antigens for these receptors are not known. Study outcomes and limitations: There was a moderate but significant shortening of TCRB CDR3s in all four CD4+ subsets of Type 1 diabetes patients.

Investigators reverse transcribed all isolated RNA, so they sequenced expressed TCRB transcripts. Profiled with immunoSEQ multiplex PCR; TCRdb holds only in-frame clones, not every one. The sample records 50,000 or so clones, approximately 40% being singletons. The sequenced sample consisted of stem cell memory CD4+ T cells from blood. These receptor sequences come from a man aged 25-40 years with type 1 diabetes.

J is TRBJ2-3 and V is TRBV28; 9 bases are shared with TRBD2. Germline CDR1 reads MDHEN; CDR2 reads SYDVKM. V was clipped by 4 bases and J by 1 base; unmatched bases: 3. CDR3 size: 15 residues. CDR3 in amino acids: CASSSIAGGTDTQYF. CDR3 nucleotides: TGTGCCAGCAGTTCAATAGCGGGGGGCACAGATACGCAGTATTTT.

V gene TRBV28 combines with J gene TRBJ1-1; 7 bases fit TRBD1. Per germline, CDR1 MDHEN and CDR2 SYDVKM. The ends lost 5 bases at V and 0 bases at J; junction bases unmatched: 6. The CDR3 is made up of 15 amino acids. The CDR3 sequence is CASSPSDRMNTEAFF. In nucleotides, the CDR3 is TGTGCCAGCAGTCCCTCGGACAGGATGAACACTGAAGCTTTCTTT.

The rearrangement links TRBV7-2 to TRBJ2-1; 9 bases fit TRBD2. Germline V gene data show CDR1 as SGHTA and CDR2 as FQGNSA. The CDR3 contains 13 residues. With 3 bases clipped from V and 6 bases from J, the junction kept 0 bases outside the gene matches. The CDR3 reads CASSLGLANEQFF. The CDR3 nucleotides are TGTGCCAGCAGCTTGGGACTAGCCAATGAGCAGTTCTTC. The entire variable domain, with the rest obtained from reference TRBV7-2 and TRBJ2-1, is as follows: GAGVSQSPSNKVTEKGKDVELRCDPISGHTALYWYRQSLGQGLEFLIYFQGNSAPDKSGLPSDRFSAERTGGSVSTLTIQRTQQEDSAVYLCASSLGLANEQFFGPGTRLTVL.

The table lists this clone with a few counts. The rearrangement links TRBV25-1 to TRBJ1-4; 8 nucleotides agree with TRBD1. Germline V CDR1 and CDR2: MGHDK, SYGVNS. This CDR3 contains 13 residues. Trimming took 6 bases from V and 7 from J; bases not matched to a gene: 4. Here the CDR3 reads CASSRTGTEKLFF. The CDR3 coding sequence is TGTGCCAGCAGCAGGACAGGGACTGAAAAACTGTTTTTT.

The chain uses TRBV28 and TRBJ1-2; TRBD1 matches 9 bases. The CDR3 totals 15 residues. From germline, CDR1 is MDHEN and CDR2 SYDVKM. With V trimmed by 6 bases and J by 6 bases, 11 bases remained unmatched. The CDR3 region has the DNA TGTGCCAGCAGCCTTCTTGGGGGACAGGGACATGGCTACACCTTC. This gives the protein CASSLLGGQGHGYTF.

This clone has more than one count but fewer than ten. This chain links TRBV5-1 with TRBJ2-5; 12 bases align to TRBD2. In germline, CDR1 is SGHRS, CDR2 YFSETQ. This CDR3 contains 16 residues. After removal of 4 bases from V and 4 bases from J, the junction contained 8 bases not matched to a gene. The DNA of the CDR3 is TGCGCCAGCAGCACCTACCCTAGCGGGAGGGGAGAGACCCAGTACTTC. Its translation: CASSTYPSGRGETQYF.

The CDR3 loop reads CASSSGGRKQYF. The CDR3 DNA sequence: TGTGCCAGCAGCAGCGGGGGGCGTAAGCAGTACTTC. The V gene is TRBV6-5, the J gene TRBJ2-7; 9 nucleotides line up with TRBD2. Trimming removed 6 bases from V and 8 bases from J; junction bases left unmatched: 5. This CDR3 has 12 amino acids. The germline V gene has CDR1 MNHEY and CDR2 SVGAGI.

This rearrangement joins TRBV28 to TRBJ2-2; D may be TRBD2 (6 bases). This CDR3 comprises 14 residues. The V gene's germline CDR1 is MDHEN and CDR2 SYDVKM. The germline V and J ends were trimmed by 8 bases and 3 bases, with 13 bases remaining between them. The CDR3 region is CASERVGHTGELFF. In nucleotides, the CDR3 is TGTGCCAGCGAGCGGGTGGGGCACACCGGGGAGCTGTTTTTT.

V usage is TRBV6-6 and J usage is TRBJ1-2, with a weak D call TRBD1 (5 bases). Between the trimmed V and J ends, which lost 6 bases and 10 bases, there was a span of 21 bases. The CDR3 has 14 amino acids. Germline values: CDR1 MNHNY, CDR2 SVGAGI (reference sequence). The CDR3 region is CASRSAGRWGTYTF. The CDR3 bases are TGTGCCAGCAGATCCGCAGGGAGGTGGGGTACCTACACCTTC.

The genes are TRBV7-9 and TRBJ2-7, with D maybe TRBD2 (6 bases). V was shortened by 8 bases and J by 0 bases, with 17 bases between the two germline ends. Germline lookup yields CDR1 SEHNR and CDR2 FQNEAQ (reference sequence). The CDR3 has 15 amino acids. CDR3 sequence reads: CASGGSGSRSYEQYF. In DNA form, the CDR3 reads TGTGCCAGCGGAGGGTCCGGGAGTCGCTCCTACGAGCAGTACTTC.

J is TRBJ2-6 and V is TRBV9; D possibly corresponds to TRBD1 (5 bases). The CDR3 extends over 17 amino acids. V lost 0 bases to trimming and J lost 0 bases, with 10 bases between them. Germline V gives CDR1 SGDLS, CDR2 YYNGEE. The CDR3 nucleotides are TGTGCCAGCAGCGTAGCGGCACAGGCCTCTGGGGCCAACGTCCTGACTTTC. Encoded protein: CASSVAAQASGANVLTF.

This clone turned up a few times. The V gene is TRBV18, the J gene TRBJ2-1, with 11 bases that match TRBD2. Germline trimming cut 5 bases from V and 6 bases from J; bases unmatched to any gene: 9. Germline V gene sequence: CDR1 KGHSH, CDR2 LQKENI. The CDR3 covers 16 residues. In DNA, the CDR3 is TGTGCCAGCTCAGCTGTCCTAGCGGGAGGACGCAATGAGCAGTTCTTC. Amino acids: CASSAVLAGGRNEQFF.

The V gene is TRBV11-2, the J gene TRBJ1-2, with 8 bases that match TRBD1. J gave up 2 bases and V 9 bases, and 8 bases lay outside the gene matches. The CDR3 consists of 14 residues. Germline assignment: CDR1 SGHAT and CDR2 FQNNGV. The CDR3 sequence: CASSQDRVNYGYTF. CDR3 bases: TGTGCCAGTTCCCAGGACAGGGTAAACTATGGCTACACCTTC.

The CDR3 region has the DNA TGTGCCAGCAGCTTCGTGGGAGGGAACACTGAAGCTTTCTTT. This codes for CASSFVGGNTEAFF. This chain connects TRBV5-5 to TRBJ1-1; D gene ambiguous. Looked up from germline, CDR1 is SGHKS and CDR2 is YYEKEE (reference sequence). This CDR3 has 14 amino acids. V dropped 2 bases and J dropped 1 base, with 9 bases sitting between them.

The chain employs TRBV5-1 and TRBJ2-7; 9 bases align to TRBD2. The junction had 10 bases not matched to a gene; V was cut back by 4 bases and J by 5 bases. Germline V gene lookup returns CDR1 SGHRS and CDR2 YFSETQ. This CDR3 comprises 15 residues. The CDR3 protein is CASSRGGARDHEQYF. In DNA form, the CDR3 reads TGCGCCAGCAGCCGCGGGGGGGCGCGGGACCACGAGCAGTACTTC.

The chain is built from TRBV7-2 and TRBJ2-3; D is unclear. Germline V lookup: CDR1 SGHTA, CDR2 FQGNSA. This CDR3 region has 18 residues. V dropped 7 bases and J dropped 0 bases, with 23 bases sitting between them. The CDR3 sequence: CASISYGMRYLSTDTQYF. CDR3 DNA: TGTGCCAGCATCAGCTATGGTATGAGGTATCTAAGCACAGATACGCAGTATTTT.

The CDR3 nucleotides are TGTGCCAGCTCACCGGGACAGCACAATGAGCAGTTCTTC. It translates to CASSPGQHNEQFF. The chain joins TRBV18 to TRBJ2-1; TRBD1 agrees at 7 bases. Unmatched junction bases numbered 1, after V lost 3 bases and J lost 5 bases. The CDR3 runs to 13 residues. Germline V gene sequence: CDR1 KGHSH, CDR2 LQKENI.

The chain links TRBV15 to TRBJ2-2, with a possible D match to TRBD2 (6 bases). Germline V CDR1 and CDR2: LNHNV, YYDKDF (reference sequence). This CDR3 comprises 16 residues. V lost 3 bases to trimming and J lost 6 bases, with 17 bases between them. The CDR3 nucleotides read TGTGCCACCAGCAGCACCCCTTCTAGCGCCCCCGGGGAGCTGTTTTTT. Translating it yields CATSSTPSSAPGELFF.

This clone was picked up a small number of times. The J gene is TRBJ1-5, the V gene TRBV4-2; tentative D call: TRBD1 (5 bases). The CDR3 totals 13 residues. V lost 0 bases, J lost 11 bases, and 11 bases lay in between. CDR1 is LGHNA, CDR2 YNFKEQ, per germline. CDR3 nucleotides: TGTGCCAGCAGCCAAGAGGGGCAGGGAACCCAGCATTTT. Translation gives CASSQEGQGTQHF.

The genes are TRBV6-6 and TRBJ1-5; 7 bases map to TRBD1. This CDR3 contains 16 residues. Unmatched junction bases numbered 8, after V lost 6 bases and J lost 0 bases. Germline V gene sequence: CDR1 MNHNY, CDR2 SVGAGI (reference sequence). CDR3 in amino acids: CASRSRTGASNQPQHF. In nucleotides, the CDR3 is TGTGCCAGCAGATCACGGACAGGAGCTAGCAATCAGCCCCAGCATTTT.

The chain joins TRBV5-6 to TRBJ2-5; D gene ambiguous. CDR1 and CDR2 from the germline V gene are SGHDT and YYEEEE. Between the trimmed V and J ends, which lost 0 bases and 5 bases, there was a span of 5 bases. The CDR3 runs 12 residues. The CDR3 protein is CASSLEEETQYF. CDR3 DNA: TGTGCCAGCAGCTTGGAGGAGGAGACCCAGTACTTC.

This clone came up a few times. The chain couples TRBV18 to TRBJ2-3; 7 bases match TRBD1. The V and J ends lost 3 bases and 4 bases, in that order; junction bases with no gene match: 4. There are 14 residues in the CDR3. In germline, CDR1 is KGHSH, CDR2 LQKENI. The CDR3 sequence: CASSPRDRSDTQYF. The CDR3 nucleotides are TGTGCCAGCTCACCCCGGGACAGATCAGATACGCAGTATTTT.

CDR3 DNA sequence: TGTGCCAGCAGCTTAGGACTAGCGGTCTACAATGAGCAGTTCTTC. Protein product: CASSLGLAVYNEQFF. J is TRBJ2-1 and V is TRBV7-3, with TRBD2 matching over 10 bases. CDR3 length: 15 amino acids. The germline V gene has CDR1 SGHTA and CDR2 FQGTGA. J was trimmed by 3 bases and V by 2 bases; bases with no gene match: 1. Filled out from reference TRBV7-3 and TRBJ2-1, the complete variable domain reads GAGVSQTPSNKVTEKGKYVELRCDPISGHTALYWYRQSLGQGPEFLIYFQGTGAADDSGLPNDRFFAVRPEGSVSTLKIQRTERGDSAVYLCASSLGLAVYNEQFFGPGTRLTVL.

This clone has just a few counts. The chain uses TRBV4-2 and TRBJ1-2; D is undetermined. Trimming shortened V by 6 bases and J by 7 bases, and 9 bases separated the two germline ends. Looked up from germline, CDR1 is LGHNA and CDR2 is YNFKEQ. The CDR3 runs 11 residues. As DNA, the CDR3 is TGTGCCAGCAGTAGGGAGGGTGGCTACACCTTC. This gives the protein CASSREGGYTF.

The CDR3 loop reads CASSLGDRGQGGAPQHF. CDR3 bases: TGTGCCAGCAGCTTAGGCGATCGGGGACAGGGTGGTGCGCCCCAGCATTTT. The chain employs TRBV7-9 and TRBJ1-5; 9 bases agree with TRBD1. The CDR3 is 17 amino acids. CDR1 SEHNR and CDR2 FQNEAQ come from the germline V gene (reference sequence). With 1 base clipped from V and 9 bases from J, the junction kept 13 bases outside the gene matches.

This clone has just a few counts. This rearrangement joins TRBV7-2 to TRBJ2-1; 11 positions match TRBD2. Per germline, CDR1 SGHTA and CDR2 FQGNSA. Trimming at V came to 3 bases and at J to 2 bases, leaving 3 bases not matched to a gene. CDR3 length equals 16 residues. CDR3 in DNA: TGTGCCAGCAGCTTGGTTAGCGGGAGGGCCTACAATGAGCAGTTCTTC. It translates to CASSLVSGRAYNEQFF.

The CDR3: CASSTLGGGNTIYF. The CDR3 coding sequence is TGTGCCAGCAGCACCCTGGGGGGAGGAAACACCATATATTTT. The V call is TRBV9, the J call TRBJ1-3, with D possibly matching TRBD1 (5 bases). The CDR3 totals 14 residues. V dropped 4 bases and J dropped 4 bases, with 12 bases sitting between them. CDR1 is SGDLS, CDR2 YYNGEE, per germline.

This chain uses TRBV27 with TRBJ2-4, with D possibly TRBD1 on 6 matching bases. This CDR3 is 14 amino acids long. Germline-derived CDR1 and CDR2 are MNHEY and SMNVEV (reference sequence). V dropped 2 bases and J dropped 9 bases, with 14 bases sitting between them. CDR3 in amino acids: CASSLSGLGGIQYF. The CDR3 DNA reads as TGTGCCAGCAGTTTAAGCGGCCTAGGGGGCATTCAGTACTTC.

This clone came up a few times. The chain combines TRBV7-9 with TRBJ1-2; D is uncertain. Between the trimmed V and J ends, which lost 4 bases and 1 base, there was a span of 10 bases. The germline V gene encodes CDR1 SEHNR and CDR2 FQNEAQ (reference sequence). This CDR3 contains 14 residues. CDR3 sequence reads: CASSYRSDNYGYTF. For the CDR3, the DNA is TGTGCCAGCAGCTATCGCAGTGATAACTATGGCTACACCTTC.

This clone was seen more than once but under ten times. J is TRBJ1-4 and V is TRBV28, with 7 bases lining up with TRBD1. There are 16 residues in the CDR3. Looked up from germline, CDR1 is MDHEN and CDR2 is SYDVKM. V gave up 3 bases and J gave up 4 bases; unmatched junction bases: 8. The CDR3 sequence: CASSFSTGVLNEKLFF. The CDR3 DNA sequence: TGTGCCAGCAGTTTTTCCACAGGGGTCCTTAATGAAAAACTGTTTTTT.

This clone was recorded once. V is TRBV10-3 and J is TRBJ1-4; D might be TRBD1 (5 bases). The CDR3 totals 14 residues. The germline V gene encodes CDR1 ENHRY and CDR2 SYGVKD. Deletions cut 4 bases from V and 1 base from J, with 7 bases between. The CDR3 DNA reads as TGTGCCATCAGTGCTAGGGGAACTAATGAAAAACTGTTTTTT. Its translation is CAISARGTNEKLFF.